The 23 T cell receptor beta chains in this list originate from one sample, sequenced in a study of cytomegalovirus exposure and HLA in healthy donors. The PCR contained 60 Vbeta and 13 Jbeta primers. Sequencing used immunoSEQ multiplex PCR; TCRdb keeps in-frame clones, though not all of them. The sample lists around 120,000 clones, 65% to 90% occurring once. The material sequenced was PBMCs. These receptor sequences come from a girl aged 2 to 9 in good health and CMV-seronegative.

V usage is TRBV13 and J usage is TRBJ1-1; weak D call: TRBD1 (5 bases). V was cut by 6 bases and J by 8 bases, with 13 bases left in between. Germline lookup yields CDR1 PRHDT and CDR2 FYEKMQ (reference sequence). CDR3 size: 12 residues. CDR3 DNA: TGTGCCAGCAGATATACCGGGGGGGAAGCTTTCTTT. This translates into CASRYTGGEAFF.

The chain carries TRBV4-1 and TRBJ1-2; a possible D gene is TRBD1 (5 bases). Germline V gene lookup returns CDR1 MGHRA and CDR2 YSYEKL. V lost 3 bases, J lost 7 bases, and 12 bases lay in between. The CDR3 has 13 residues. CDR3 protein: CASSQAPGGGYTF. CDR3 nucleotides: TGCGCCAGCAGCCAGGCCCCCGGGGGTGGCTACACCTTC.

DNA of the CDR3: TGTGCCAGTAGTCCCCCCCTAGCGGGGCAAGAGACCCAGTACTTC. This gives the protein CASSPPLAGQETQYF. V is TRBV19 and J is TRBJ2-5; 9 bases fit TRBD2. The CDR3 runs 15 residues. Germline assignment: CDR1 LNHDA and CDR2 SQIVND (reference sequence). The ends lost 5 bases at V and 2 bases at J; junction bases unmatched: 6.

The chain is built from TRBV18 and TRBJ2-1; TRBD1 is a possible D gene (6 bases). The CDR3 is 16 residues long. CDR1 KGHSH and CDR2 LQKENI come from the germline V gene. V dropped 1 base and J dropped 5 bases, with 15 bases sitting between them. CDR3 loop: CASSPQKLDRDNEQFF. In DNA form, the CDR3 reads TGTGCCAGCTCACCACAAAAGCTGGACAGAGACAATGAGCAGTTCTTC.

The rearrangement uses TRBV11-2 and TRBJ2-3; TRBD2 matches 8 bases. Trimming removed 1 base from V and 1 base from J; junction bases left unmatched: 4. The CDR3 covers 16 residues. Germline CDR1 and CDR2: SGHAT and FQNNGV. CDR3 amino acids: CASSLGAGGGTDTQYF. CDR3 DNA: TGTGCCAGCAGCTTAGGTGCGGGAGGAGGCACAGATACGCAGTATTTT. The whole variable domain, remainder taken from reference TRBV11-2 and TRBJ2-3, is EAGVAQSPRYKIIEKRQSVAFWCNPISGHATLYWYQQILGQGPKLLIQFQNNGVVDDSQLPKDRFSAERLKGVDSTLKIQPAKLEDSAVYLCASSLGAGGGTDTQYFGPGTRLTVL.

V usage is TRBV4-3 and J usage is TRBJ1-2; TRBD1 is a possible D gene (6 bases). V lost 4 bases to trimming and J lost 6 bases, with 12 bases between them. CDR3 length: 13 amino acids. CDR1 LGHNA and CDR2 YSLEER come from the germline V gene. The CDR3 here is CASSRGGVDGYTF. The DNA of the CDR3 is TGCGCCAGCAGCCGAGGGGGGGTCGATGGCTACACCTTC.

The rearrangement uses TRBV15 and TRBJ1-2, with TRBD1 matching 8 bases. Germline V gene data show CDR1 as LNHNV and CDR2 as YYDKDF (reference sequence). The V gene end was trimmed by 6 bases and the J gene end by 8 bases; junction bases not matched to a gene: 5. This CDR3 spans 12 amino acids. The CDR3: CATSSQGAGYTF. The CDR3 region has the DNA TGTGCCACCAGTTCCCAGGGGGCAGGCTACACCTTC. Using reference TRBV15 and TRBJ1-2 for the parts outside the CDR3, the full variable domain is DAMVIQNPRYQVTQFGKPVTLSCSQTLNHNVMYWYQQKSSQAPKLLFHYYDKDFNNEADTPDNFQSRRPNTSFCFLDIRSPGLGDTAMYLCATSSQGAGYTFGSGTRLTVV.

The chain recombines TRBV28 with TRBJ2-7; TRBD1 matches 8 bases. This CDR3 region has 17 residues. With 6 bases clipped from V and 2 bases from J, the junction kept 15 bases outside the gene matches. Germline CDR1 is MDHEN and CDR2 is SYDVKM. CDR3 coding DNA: TGTGCCAGCAGCCAAACTCTGACAGGGGCCCCCCCCTACGAGCAGTACTTC. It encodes CASSQTLTGAPPYEQYF.

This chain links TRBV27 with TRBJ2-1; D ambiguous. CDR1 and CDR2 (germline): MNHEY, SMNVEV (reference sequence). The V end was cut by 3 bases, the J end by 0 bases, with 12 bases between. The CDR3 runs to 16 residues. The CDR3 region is CASSFHAITSYNEQFF. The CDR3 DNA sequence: TGTGCCAGCAGTTTTCACGCGATTACCTCCTACAATGAGCAGTTCTTC.

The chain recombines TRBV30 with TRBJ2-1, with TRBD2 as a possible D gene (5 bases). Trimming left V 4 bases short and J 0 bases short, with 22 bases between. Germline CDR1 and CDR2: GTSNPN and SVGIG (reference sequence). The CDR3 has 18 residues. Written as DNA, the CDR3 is TGTGCCTGGATCGGGGATAGAGGCGGGCCTGACTCCTACAATGAGCAGTTCTTC. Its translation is CAWIGDRGGPDSYNEQFF.

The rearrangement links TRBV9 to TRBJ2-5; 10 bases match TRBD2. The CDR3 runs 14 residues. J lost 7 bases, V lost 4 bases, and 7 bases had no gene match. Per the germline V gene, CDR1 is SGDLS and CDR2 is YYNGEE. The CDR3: CASSPSGGGGTQYF. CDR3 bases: TGTGCCAGCAGCCCTAGCGGGGGCGGTGGGACCCAGTACTTC.

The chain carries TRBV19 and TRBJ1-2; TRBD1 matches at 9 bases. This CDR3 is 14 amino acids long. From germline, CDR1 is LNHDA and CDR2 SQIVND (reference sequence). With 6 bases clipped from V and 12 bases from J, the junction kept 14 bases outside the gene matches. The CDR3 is CASRSRDRDTGHTF. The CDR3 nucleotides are TGTGCCAGTAGAAGCCGGGACAGGGATACTGGACACACCTTC.

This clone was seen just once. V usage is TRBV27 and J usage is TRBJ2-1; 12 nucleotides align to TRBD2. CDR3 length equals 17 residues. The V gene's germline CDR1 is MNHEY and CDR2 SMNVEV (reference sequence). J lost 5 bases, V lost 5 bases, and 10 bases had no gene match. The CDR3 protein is CASSPPGLAGGNNEQFF. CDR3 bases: TGTGCCAGCAGTCCCCCTGGTCTAGCGGGAGGGAACAATGAGCAGTTCTTC.

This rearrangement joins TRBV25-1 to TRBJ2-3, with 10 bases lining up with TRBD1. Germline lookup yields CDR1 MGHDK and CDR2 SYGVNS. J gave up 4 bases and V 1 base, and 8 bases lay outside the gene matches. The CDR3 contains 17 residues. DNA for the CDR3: TGTGCCAGCAGTGAATTTCGAGGGACAGGGGTGGCAGATACGCAGTATTTT. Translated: CASSEFRGTGVADTQYF.

CDR3 in amino acids: CASSERGLAGSTDTQYF. CDR3 sequence (DNA): TGTGCCAGCAGCGAGAGGGGACTAGCGGGGAGCACAGATACGCAGTATTTT. This chain uses TRBV9 with TRBJ2-3, with TRBD2 identical over 13 bases. This CDR3 region has 17 residues. Germline-derived CDR1 and CDR2 are SGDLS and YYNGEE. The ends lost 3 bases at V and 0 bases at J; junction bases unmatched: 4.

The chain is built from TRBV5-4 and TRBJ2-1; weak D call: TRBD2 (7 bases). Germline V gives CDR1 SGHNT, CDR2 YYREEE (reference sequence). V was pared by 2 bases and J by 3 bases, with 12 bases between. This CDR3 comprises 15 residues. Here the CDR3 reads CASSFRGGVYNEQFF. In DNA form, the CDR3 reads TGTGCCAGCAGCTTTAGGGGGGGGGTCTACAATGAGCAGTTCTTC.

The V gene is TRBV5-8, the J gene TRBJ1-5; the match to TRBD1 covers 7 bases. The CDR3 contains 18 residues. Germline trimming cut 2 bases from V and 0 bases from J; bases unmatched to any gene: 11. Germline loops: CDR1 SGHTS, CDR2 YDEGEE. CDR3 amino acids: CASSFTTMTGPSNQPQHF. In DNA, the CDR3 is TGTGCCAGCAGCTTCACCACAATGACAGGGCCTAGCAATCAGCCCCAGCATTTT.

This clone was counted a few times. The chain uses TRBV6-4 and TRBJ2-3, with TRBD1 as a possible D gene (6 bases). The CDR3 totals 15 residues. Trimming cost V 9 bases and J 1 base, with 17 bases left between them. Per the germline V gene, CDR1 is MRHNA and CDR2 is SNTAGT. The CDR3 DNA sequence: TGTGCCAGTTCGCCAGAGGGGGTCCGCACAGATACGCAGTATTTT. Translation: CASSPEGVRTDTQYF.

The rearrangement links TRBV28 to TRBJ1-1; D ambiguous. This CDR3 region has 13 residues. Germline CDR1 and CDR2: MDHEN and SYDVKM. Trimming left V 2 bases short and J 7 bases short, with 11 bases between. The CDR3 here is CASSLGVQIEAFF. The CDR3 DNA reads TGTGCCAGCAGTTTAGGAGTCCAGATTGAAGCTTTCTTT.

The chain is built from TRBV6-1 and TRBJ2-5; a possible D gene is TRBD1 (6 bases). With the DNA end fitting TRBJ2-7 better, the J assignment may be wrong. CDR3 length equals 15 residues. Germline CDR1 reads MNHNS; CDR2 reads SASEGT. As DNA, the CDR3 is TGTGCCAGCAGTTCGGACAGTCTTAGCTCCTACGAGCAGTACTTC. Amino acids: CASSSDSLSSYEQYF.

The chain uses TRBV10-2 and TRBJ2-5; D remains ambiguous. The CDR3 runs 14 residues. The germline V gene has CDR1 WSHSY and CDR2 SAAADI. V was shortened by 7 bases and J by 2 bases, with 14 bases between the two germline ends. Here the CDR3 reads CASKLSSVQETQYF. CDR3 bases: TGCGCCAGCAAATTGTCGTCGGTACAAGAGACCCAGTACTTC.

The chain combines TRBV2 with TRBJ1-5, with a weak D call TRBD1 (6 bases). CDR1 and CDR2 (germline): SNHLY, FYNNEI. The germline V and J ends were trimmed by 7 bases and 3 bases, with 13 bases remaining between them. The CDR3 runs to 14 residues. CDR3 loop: CASTWNRDNQPQHF. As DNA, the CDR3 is TGTGCCAGCACCTGGAACAGGGACAATCAGCCCCAGCATTTT.

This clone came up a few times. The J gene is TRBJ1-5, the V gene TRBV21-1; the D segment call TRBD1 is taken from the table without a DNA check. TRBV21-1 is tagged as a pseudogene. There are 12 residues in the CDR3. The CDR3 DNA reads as TGTGCCAGCAGCAGAACAGGGGAGCCCCAGCATTTT. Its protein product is CASSRTGEPQHF.